What follows are 9 T cell receptor beta chains derived from one specimen sequenced in a study of blood T cell repertoires in COVID-19. This table comes from immunoSEQ multiplex PCR, and its TCRdb copy is limited to in-frame clones, with some not included. The sample lists about 190,000 clones, about nine tenths occurring once. The sample consisted of peripheral blood. All receptors come from a man between 40 and 49 years old with acute or convalescent COVID-19.

This chain links TRBV5-1 with TRBJ2-1, with D possibly matching TRBD2 (5 bases). The CDR3 is 17 amino acids. From germline, CDR1 is SGHRS and CDR2 YFSETQ. V shed 2 bases and J shed 0 bases, with 15 bases lying between them. The CDR3 loop is CASSLHGGLSSYNEQFF. The CDR3, as DNA: TGCGCCAGCAGCTTACATGGCGGGCTGAGCTCCTACAATGAGCAGTTCTTC.

The CDR3 nucleotides read TGCAGTGCGAGCCGCAATGAGCAGTTCTTC. Translation: CSASRNEQFF. J is TRBJ2-1 and V is TRBV20-1, with D unclear. With 6 bases removed from V and 6 bases from J, the gap between germline ends came to 6 bases. The CDR3 covers 10 residues. Germline CDR1 reads DFQATT; CDR2 reads SNEGSKA (reference sequence).

This chain uses TRBV15 with TRBJ1-1; D uncertain. Trimming shortened V by 8 bases and J by 0 bases, and 10 bases separated the two germline ends. The V gene's germline CDR1 is LNHNV and CDR2 YYDKDF (reference sequence). This CDR3 is built from 13 residues. CDR3 region: CATSGEMNTEAFF. CDR3 DNA: TGTGCCACCTCTGGGGAGATGAACACTGAAGCTTTCTTT.

J is TRBJ1-1 and V is TRBV4-3; a weak D match, TRBD1 (6 bases). CDR1 is LGHNA, CDR2 YSLEER, per germline. The CDR3 runs 15 residues. V shed 4 bases and J shed 5 bases, with 17 bases lying between them. CDR3 coding DNA: TGCGCCAGCAGCCGCCCAGGGGTGGGGGGGACTGAAGCTTTCTTT. It translates to CASSRPGVGGTEAFF.

The CDR3 loop reads CASSYLQGYEQYF. The CDR3 DNA sequence: TGTGCCAGCAGTTACCTCCAGGGCTACGAGCAGTACTTC. The gene calls are TRBV6-2 or TRBV6-3 and TRBJ2-7; D is possibly TRBD1 (5 bases). The germline CDR1 and CDR2 sequences are MNHEY and SVGEGT. The V end lost 2 bases, the J end lost 3 bases, and 8 bases lay between the germline ends. This CDR3 is built from 13 residues.

V gene TRBV7-9 combines with J gene TRBJ2-7; D ambiguous. Germline V gives CDR1 SEHNR, CDR2 FQNEAQ (reference sequence). The V end was cut by 2 bases, the J end by 5 bases, with 10 bases between. CDR3 size: 13 residues. The CDR3 loop reads CASSLPGTHEQYF. The CDR3 nucleotides are TGTGCCAGCAGCTTACCGGGTACCCACGAGCAGTACTTC.

J is TRBJ2-3 and V is TRBV30, with D possibly matching TRBD2 (6 bases). V was clipped by 7 bases and J by 2 bases, with 13 bases between them. This CDR3 has 13 residues. Per the germline V gene, CDR1 is GTSNPN and CDR2 is SVGIG (reference sequence). CDR3 DNA sequence: TGTGCCTTCACGCGGGACTTCACAGATACGCAGTATTTT. This encodes CAFTRDFTDTQYF.

This clone appeared a single time. The chain has TRBV19 and TRBJ2-1; D ambiguous. Trimming removed 10 bases from V and 8 bases from J, with 18 bases in between. The CDR3 runs 13 residues. The germline V gene has CDR1 LNHDA and CDR2 SQIVND (reference sequence). The CDR3, as DNA: TGTGCCACCTCCTTCCGCAGTACCGATGAGCAGTTCTTC. Translating it yields CATSFRSTDEQFF.

As concerns this clone: Mismatch with germline at one junction end may stem from a read error. The V gene is TRBV7-7, the J gene TRBJ2-3; TRBD2 is a possible D gene (7 bases). Per the germline V gene, CDR1 is SSHAT and CDR2 is FNYEAQ (reference sequence). The CDR3 length is 16 residues. CDR3 sequence: CASSWGAGGSTDTQYF. In DNA form, the CDR3 reads TGTGCTAGCAGCTGGGGGGCCGGGGGGAGCACAGATACGCAGTATTTT. The full variable domain, its missing parts supplied by reference TRBV7-7 and TRBJ2-3, is GAGVSQSPRYKVTKRGQDVTLRCDPISSHATLYWYQQALGQGPEFLTYFNYEAQPDKSGLPSDRFSAERPEGSISTLTIQRTEQRDSAMYRCASSWGAGGSTDTQYFGPGTRLTVL.